The 25 T cell receptor beta chains below come from one sample, sequenced in a study of early T cells in non-severe SARS-CoV-2 infection. TCRdb itself ran the 5' RACE reads through MiXCR, one entry per CDR3 protein. The sample carries around 63,000 distinct CDR3 sequences, 13% recorded once. The sequenced material came from whole blood. The receptors stem from an adult who was a healthcare worker with PCR-confirmed SARS-CoV-2 infection or an uninfected control (not recorded which).

A few counts support this clonotype. The rearrangement uses TRBV20-1 and TRBJ1-1; 9 bases line up with TRBD1. The V gene's germline CDR1 is DFQATT and CDR2 SNEGSKA (reference sequence). This CDR3 contains 15 residues. J was trimmed by 1 base and V by 5 bases; bases with no gene match: 8. The CDR3 nucleotides are TGCAGTGCTCCCCGAGGGGGACAGGGGAACACTGAAGCTTTCTTT. Translation: CSAPRGGQGNTEAFF.

The chain is built from TRBV23-1 and TRBJ1-1; TRBD1 matches at 7 bases. TRBV23-1 is known as an ORF, though its function is uncertain. This CDR3 is 17 amino acids long. The V and J ends lost 3 bases and 6 bases, in that order; junction bases with no gene match: 16. In DNA form, the CDR3 reads TGCGCCAGCAGTCACCCCGGGGACAGAGGCCCTGGGGCTGAAGCTTTCTTT. This gives the protein CASSHPGDRGPGAEAFF.

This clonotype was seen ten or more times. The junction shows a germline mismatch at one end, possibly a read error. The CDR3 nucleotides read TGTGCCAGCTCACTGGAGGGGACTGAAGCTTTCTTT. Translation gives CASSLEGTEAFF. The rearrangement links TRBV5-1 to TRBJ1-1; tentatively, D is TRBD1 (5 bases). This CDR3 spans 12 amino acids. From germline, CDR1 is SGHRS and CDR2 YFSETQ. The full variable domain, rest sourced from reference TRBV5-1 and TRBJ1-1, is KAGVTQTPRYLIKTRGQQVTLSCSPISGHRSVSWYQQTPGQGLQFLFEYFSETQRNKGNFPGRFSGRQFSNSRSEMNVSTLELGDSALYLCASSLEGTEAFFGQGTRLTVV.

This clonotype was counted at least ten times. The rearrangement uses TRBV19 and TRBJ2-5, with D possibly TRBD2 on 6 matching bases. The germline V and J ends were trimmed by 7 bases and 4 bases, with 22 bases remaining between them. The CDR3 has 16 residues. From germline, CDR1 is LNHDA and CDR2 SQIVND (reference sequence). The CDR3 sequence: CASTATGTAVGETQYF. The CDR3 nucleotides read TGTGCCAGTACCGCGACCGGGACTGCAGTCGGAGAGACCCAGTACTTC. Based on the CDR3 plus reference TRBV19 and TRBJ2-5, the full variable domain is DGGITQSPKYLFRKEGQNVTLSCEQNLNHDAMYWYRQDPGQGLRLIYYSQIVNDFQKGDIAEGYSVSREKKESFPLTVTSAQKNPTAFYLCASTATGTAVGETQYFGPGTRLLVL.

In its sample, this clonotype was seen once. This sequence joins TRBV29-1 and TRBJ2-3; the D is unclear. CDR3 length equals 13 residues. From germline, CDR1 is SQVTM and CDR2 ANQGSEA. V dropped 1 base and J dropped 4 bases, with 9 bases sitting between them. The CDR3 sequence is CSVEAGLPDTQYF. In nucleotides, the CDR3 is TGCAGCGTTGAAGCCGGGTTACCAGATACGCAGTATTTT.

This clonotype was observed a few times. V gene TRBV12-3 or TRBV12-4 combines with J gene TRBJ2-2; no reliable D call. There are 13 residues in the CDR3. V lost 0 bases and J lost 6, with 5 bases in between. CDR3 in DNA: TGTGCCAGCAGTTTAGCGTCAGCCGGGGAGCTGTTTTTT. It translates to CASSLASAGELFF.

The sample holds many counts of this clonotype. This rearrangement joins TRBV5-6 to TRBJ2-3; D might be TRBD1 or TRBD2, each matching 5 bases. This CDR3 is built from 12 residues. Germline loops: CDR1 SGHDT, CDR2 YYEEEE. V lost 3 bases and J 4 bases, leaving 6 bases between the germline ends. This CDR3 is CASSWDPDTQYF. The CDR3, as DNA: TGTGCCAGCAGCTGGGACCCAGATACGCAGTATTTT.

This clonotype was counted ten times or more. The CDR3 sequence: CASSLPGTEAFF. CDR3 sequence (DNA): TGTGCCAGCAGTTTACCAGGGACTGAAGCTTTCTTT. This chain links TRBV12-3 or TRBV12-4 with TRBJ1-1, with a tentative D call TRBD1 (5 bases). The CDR3 has 12 amino acids. Trimming cost V 2 bases and J 5 bases, with 6 bases left between them.

The chain carries TRBV18 and TRBJ2-6, with 7 bases lining up with TRBD1. This CDR3 is 17 amino acids long. Germline-derived CDR1 and CDR2 are KGHSH and LQKENI. With V trimmed by 4 bases and J by 2 bases, 8 bases remained unmatched. In DNA, the CDR3 is TGTGCCAGCTCACTCACAGGGGCCGGCACTGGGGCCAACGTCCTGACTTTC. Translation gives CASSLTGAGTGANVLTF.

V gene TRBV7-9 combines with J gene TRBJ2-1; D may be TRBD1 (6 bases). Deletions cut 7 bases from V and 2 bases from J, with 15 bases between. Germline lookup yields CDR1 SEHNR and CDR2 FQNEAQ (reference sequence). The CDR3 loop spans 15 amino acids. This CDR3 is CASNTEQGPYNEQFF. As DNA, the CDR3 is TGTGCCAGCAACACTGAACAGGGCCCCTACAATGAGCAGTTCTTC.

This clonotype was recorded a few times. This chain uses TRBV3-1 with TRBJ2-7; TRBD2 agrees at 14 bases. Per germline, CDR1 LGHDT and CDR2 YNNKEL (reference sequence). Trimming took 0 bases from V and 6 from J; bases not matched to a gene: 7. The CDR3 loop spans 17 amino acids. CDR3: CASSQDRLAGGPSEQYF. DNA for the CDR3: TGTGCCAGCAGCCAAGATCGACTAGCGGGGGGGCCGAGCGAGCAGTACTTC.

This clonotype was detected only a few times. The chain joins TRBV29-1 to TRBJ2-3, with 11 nucleotides matching TRBD1. The length of the CDR3 is 15 residues. The ends lost 0 bases at V and 4 bases at J; junction bases unmatched: 3. CDR1 is SQVTM and CDR2 is ANQGSEA in the germline V gene. The CDR3 DNA sequence: TGCAGCGTTGAAGATGGACAGGGGGCCGCAGATACGCAGTATTTT. It specifies CSVEDGQGAADTQYF.

In its sample, this clonotype was seen many times. The chain has TRBV12-3 or TRBV12-4 and TRBJ2-7; tentatively, D is TRBD2 (6 bases). The CDR3 is made up of 15 amino acids. Trimming pared 4 bases from V and 4 bases from J, leaving 17 bases between. As DNA, the CDR3 is TGTGCCAGCAGTTCCGCCGACAAGGGACTTTACGAGCAGTACTTC. Its protein is CASSSADKGLYEQYF.

To note about this clonotype: This sequence may be a read error, since a much larger clone differs from it by one base. The J gene is TRBJ1-5, the V gene TRBV21-1; TRBD1 was called by the table and not checked on the DNA. TRBV21-1 is marked as a pseudogene. The CDR3 sequence is 17 residues long. This chain's CDR3 is CASSSEGGDPGNRPQHF. In DNA, the CDR3 is TGTGCCAGCAGCTCCGAGGGGGGTGACCCAGGCAATCGGCCCCAGCATTTT.

The genes are TRBV7-9 and TRBJ2-2; no firm D call. V lost 4 bases and J 3 bases, leaving 3 bases between the germline ends. This CDR3 has 12 residues. The germline V gene has CDR1 SEHNR and CDR2 FQNEAQ (reference sequence). This CDR3 is CASSYDTGELFF. The CDR3 nucleotides are TGTGCCAGCAGCTACGACACCGGGGAGCTGTTTTTT.

As for this clonotype: The junction and the germline gene differ at one end; a read error may be behind it. The chain is built from TRBV6-1 and TRBJ2-7; the match to TRBD1 covers 9 bases. Germline CDR1 MNHNS, CDR2 SASEGT. The CDR3 is 15 amino acids. The CDR3 DNA sequence: TGTGCCAGCAGTGAACCGGGACAGGGTCTTTACGAGCAGCACTTC. Residues: CASSEPGQGLYEQHF.

This clonotype was found a few times. The J gene is TRBJ1-5, the V gene TRBV18; possible D gene TRBD1, 5 bases. This CDR3 spans 12 amino acids. Germline V gives CDR1 KGHSH, CDR2 LQKENI. V was pared by 1 base and J by 7 bases, with 5 bases between. The CDR3 DNA follows: TGTGCCAGCTCACCACAGGGGCAGCCCCAGCATTTT. As protein: CASSPQGQPQHF.

This clonotype was observed a handful of times. The chain recombines TRBV29-1 with TRBJ2-7; 9 bases map to TRBD1. The germline V gene encodes CDR1 SQVTM and CDR2 ANQGSEA. The V and J ends lost 6 bases and 4 bases, in that order; junction bases with no gene match: 7. This CDR3 comprises 13 residues. This CDR3 reads CSVPGQGQYEQYF. The CDR3, as DNA: TGCAGCGTCCCGGGACAGGGCCAATACGAGCAGTACTTC.

This clonotype showed up many times. The chain is built from TRBV12-3 or TRBV12-4 and TRBJ2-3, with D unresolved. The germline V and J ends were trimmed by 4 bases and 8 bases, with 16 bases remaining between them. The CDR3 totals 14 residues. The CDR3, as DNA: TGTGCCAGCAGTTCTCGGGCCAACCCGGGTACGCAGTATTTT. This gives the protein CASSSRANPGTQYF.

This clonotype was seen more than once but under ten times. The rearrangement joins TRBV7-8 to TRBJ2-1; TRBD1 matches at 10 bases. The CDR3 has 17 residues. V dropped 2 bases and J dropped 5; count of bases not matched to a gene: 9. Germline CDR1 and CDR2: SGHVS and FQNEAQ. The DNA of the CDR3 is TGTGCCAGCAGCTTATTTCCCCGGACAGGGGGGGACAATGAGCAGTTCTTC. This sequence encodes CASSLFPRTGGDNEQFF.

The J gene is TRBJ2-4, the V gene TRBV6-2 or TRBV6-3, with TRBD1 identical over 9 bases. From germline, CDR1 is MNHEY and CDR2 SVGEGT. The CDR3 runs to 16 residues. Trimming took 4 bases from V and 6 from J; bases not matched to a gene: 10. The CDR3 DNA sequence: TGTGCCAGCAGTTGGAGACAGGGGGACGGTAGAAACATTCAGTACTTC. Translation gives CASSWRQGDGRNIQYF.

The sample holds many counts of this clonotype. This chain joins TRBV11-2 and TRBJ2-5; 7 bases map to TRBD1. This CDR3 has 13 residues. CDR1 and CDR2 from the germline V gene are SGHAT and FQNNGV. V was pared by 5 bases and J by 5 bases, with 5 bases of the junction left unmatched. CDR3 in amino acids: CASSRQGEETQYF. As DNA, the CDR3 is TGTGCCAGCAGCCGACAGGGCGAGGAGACCCAGTACTTC. Drawing the rest from reference TRBV11-2 and TRBJ2-5, the complete variable domain is EAGVAQSPRYKIIEKRQSVAFWCNPISGHATLYWYQQILGQGPKLLIQFQNNGVVDDSQLPKDRFSAERLKGVDSTLKIQPAKLEDSAVYLCASSRQGEETQYFGPGTRLLVL.

The J gene is TRBJ2-7, the V gene TRBV5-1, with D tentatively TRBD2 (5 bases). Germline V gene data show CDR1 as SGHRS and CDR2 as YFSETQ. The CDR3 is 13 residues long. V was shortened by 4 bases and J by 1 base, with 9 bases between the two germline ends. CDR3 sequence (DNA): TGCGCCAGCAGCCCCGGGGTATCCTACGAGCAGTACTTC. It specifies CASSPGVSYEQYF.

In its sample, this clonotype was seen many times. CDR3 sequence (DNA): TGTGCCAGCAGCCGCCCGGGACTGCAGTTCCAAGAGACCCAGTACTTC. Translating it yields CASSRPGLQFQETQYF. The J gene is TRBJ2-5, the V gene TRBV7-9, with a weak D call TRBD2 (6 bases). The CDR3 has 16 residues. Germline values: CDR1 SEHNR, CDR2 FQNEAQ (reference sequence). The V gene lost 5 bases and the J gene lost 1 base, with 17 bases spanning the gap.

In its sample, this clonotype was seen many times. The rearrangement uses TRBV5-6 and TRBJ2-2, with D unresolved. V shed 3 bases and J shed 0 bases, with 6 bases lying between them. This CDR3 contains 14 residues. Germline V CDR1 and CDR2: SGHDT, YYEEEE. CDR3: CASSSTTNTGELFF. DNA of the CDR3: TGTGCCAGCAGCTCGACGACGAACACCGGGGAGCTGTTTTTT.